One sample yielded the 23 T cell receptor beta chains listed below, sequenced in a study of T cell repertoires in cytomegalovirus infection. TCRdb recomputed calls from the reads with MiXCR, one row per CDR3 protein. The sample lists fewer than 650,000 distinct CDR3 sequences; approximately 40% were seen once. Antigen specificity for these receptors is unknown. The sample here was cultured PBMCs, taken from culture after CMV antigen stimulation. Receptor source: a human donor in good health (CMV status not recorded). Some clones in this sample may be carry-over from other donors' samples.

Only one count was recorded for this clonotype. V gene TRBV12-3 or TRBV12-4 combines with J gene TRBJ2-1, with TRBD2 as a possible D gene (5 bases). This CDR3 has 16 residues. Trimming cost V 3 bases and J 2 bases, with 14 bases left between them. Here the CDR3 reads CASSFRRAAPYNEQFF. Here the CDR3 DNA reads TGTGCCAGCAGTTTTAGGCGGGCGGCCCCCTACAATGAGCAGTTCTTC.

This clonotype was observed a handful of times. The chain couples TRBV7-2 to TRBJ2-3, with TRBD2 matching 10 bases. CDR3 length: 15 residues. Germline lookup yields CDR1 SGHTA and CDR2 FQGNSA. The J segment lost 6 bases and the V segment lost 0 bases, leaving 3 bases of the junction unmatched. CDR3 in DNA: TGTGCCAGCAGCTTAGCCATACTAGCGGGGGATACGCAGTATTTT. Encoded protein: CASSLAILAGDTQYF.

There are a few counts of this clonotype. This chain uses TRBV7-9 with TRBJ2-5; no clear D gene. Trimming removed 4 bases from V and 0 bases from J, with 12 bases in between. The germline V gene encodes CDR1 SEHNR and CDR2 FQNEAQ (reference sequence). CDR3 length: 15 amino acids. CDR3 nucleotide sequence: TGTGCCAGCAGCTCCCCGACGCCGGACCAAGAGACCCAGTACTTC. Protein product: CASSSPTPDQETQYF.

The sample holds many counts of this clonotype. The chain recombines TRBV7-8 with TRBJ1-1; 7 bases are a match to TRBD1. The ends lost 3 bases at V and 1 base at J; junction bases unmatched: 2. CDR1 is SGHVS and CDR2 is FQNEAQ in the germline V gene. The CDR3 is 14 amino acids. The CDR3 DNA is TGTGCCAGCAGCTTGGGACAGCCGAACACTGAAGCTTTCTTT. Protein sequence: CASSLGQPNTEAFF.

Only a few counts were recorded for this clonotype. The J gene is TRBJ1-1, the V gene TRBV5-3, with 12 positions matching TRBD1. TRBV5-3 is an open reading frame, and its role is uncertain. V lost 8 bases and J lost 6; bases outside the gene matches: 11. The CDR3 totals 15 residues. The CDR3 loop is CASRPPGQGASEAFF. CDR3 DNA sequence: TGTGCCAGCAGGCCCCCGGGACAGGGGGCCTCTGAAGCTTTCTTT.

V and J are TRBV11-2 and TRBJ2-1; 7 nucleotides agree with TRBD2. V was pared by 10 bases and J by 4 bases, with 13 bases of the junction left unmatched. This CDR3 is 15 amino acids long. CDR1 and CDR2 from the germline V gene are SGHAT and FQNNGV. Written as DNA, the CDR3 is TGTGCCAACAGTTCGTTAGCGGGTATATACAATGAGCAGTTCTTC. Its protein product is CANSSLAGIYNEQFF.

This clonotype was seen a few times. The V gene is TRBV11-2, the J gene TRBJ2-3, with TRBD1 as a possible D gene (6 bases). V was pared by 6 bases and J by 4 bases, with 20 bases between. The CDR3 runs to 16 residues. Germline CDR1 SGHAT, CDR2 FQNNGV. The CDR3 nucleotides read TGTGCCAGCAGTATCCCCTACAGGGAAGAGGCAGATACGCAGTATTTT. It yields the protein CASSIPYREEADTQYF. The whole variable domain, remainder taken from reference TRBV11-2 and TRBJ2-3, is EAGVAQSPRYKIIEKRQSVAFWCNPISGHATLYWYQQILGQGPKLLIQFQNNGVVDDSQLPKDRFSAERLKGVDSTLKIQPAKLEDSAVYLCASSIPYREEADTQYFGPGTRLTVL.

This clonotype was observed many times. This chain connects TRBV7-2 to TRBJ1-1; D not resolved. Trimming took off 5 bases at V and 1 base at J, with 8 bases between the two ends. Germline V gene data show CDR1 as SGHTA and CDR2 as FQGNSA. This CDR3 has 13 residues. CDR3 DNA sequence: TGTGCCAGCAGCATACAGCGGAACACTGAAGCTTTCTTT. This sequence encodes CASSIQRNTEAFF.

This clonotype was detected ten times or more. This rearrangement joins TRBV12-3 or TRBV12-4 to TRBJ1-5, with a weak D call TRBD1 (5 bases). V lost 0 bases and J lost 0, with 6 bases in between. The CDR3 extends over 15 amino acids. The CDR3: CASSLAGDSNQPQHF. The CDR3 region has the DNA TGTGCCAGCAGTTTAGCAGGGGATAGCAATCAGCCCCAGCATTTT.

The V and J genes are TRBV28 and TRBJ1-5, with TRBD1 as a possible D gene (5 bases). The V end lost 1 base, the J end lost 0 bases, and 19 bases lay between the germline ends. This CDR3 has 19 amino acids. Germline assignment: CDR1 MDHEN and CDR2 SYDVKM. The CDR3 reads CASSLSPRRGGLSNQPQHF. In DNA, the CDR3 is TGTGCCAGCAGTTTATCCCCTAGGCGGGGGGGACTTAGCAATCAGCCCCAGCATTTT.

This clonotype has only a few counts. The chain recombines TRBV12-3 or TRBV12-4 with TRBJ2-6; weak D call: TRBD1 (6 bases). The CDR3 has 18 residues. The V end was cut by 6 bases, the J end by 0 bases, with 18 bases between. The CDR3, as DNA: TGTGCCAGCAGCCATCGGGCAGGGGCTTACTCTGGGGCCAACGTCCTGACTTTC. It translates to CASSHRAGAYSGANVLTF.

The chain recombines TRBV11-2 with TRBJ2-5; TRBD2 agrees at 7 bases. The ends lost 4 bases at V and 6 bases at J; junction bases unmatched: 17. The CDR3 spans 17 residues. CDR1 is SGHAT, CDR2 FQNNGV, per germline. CDR3 coding DNA: TGTGCCAGCAGCTCGATAAGCGGGGAGGGTACGGTGAAGACCCAGTACTTC. Protein: CASSSISGEGTVKTQYF.

The V gene is TRBV6-2 or TRBV6-3, the J gene TRBJ2-1, with 8 bases identical to TRBD1. With V trimmed by 5 bases and J by 7 bases, 7 bases remained unmatched. The germline V gene has CDR1 MNHEY and CDR2 SVGEGT. This CDR3 contains 14 residues. CDR3 coding DNA: TGTGCCAGCAGTGACGGGGACAGGACTAATGAGCAGTTCTTC. Translated: CASSDGDRTNEQFF.

This chain links TRBV29-1 with TRBJ2-3; 10 nucleotides line up with TRBD1. Germline V gene sequence: CDR1 SQVTM, CDR2 ANQGSEA. V lost 2 bases, J lost 3 bases, and 2 bases stayed unmatched. The CDR3 runs to 14 residues. For the CDR3, the DNA is TGCAGCGTTGAAAGGACAGGGGGGACAGATACGCAGTATTTT. It specifies CSVERTGGTDTQYF.

The rearrangement links TRBV7-2 to TRBJ2-1; TRBD2 agrees at 8 bases. This CDR3 is built from 16 residues. J was trimmed by 7 bases and V by 2 bases; bases with no gene match: 10. Germline V gene data show CDR1 as SGHTA and CDR2 as FQGNSA. The CDR3 region has the DNA TGTGCCAGCAGCTTATCAACGGGGGGGGGCTTAAATGAGCAGTTCTTC. It yields the protein CASSLSTGGGLNEQFF.

J is TRBJ2-1 and V is TRBV20-1; the match to TRBD2 covers 14 bases. This CDR3 has 17 residues. V shed 0 bases, J shed 4 bases, and the junction held 5 bases outside the gene matches. CDR1 and CDR2 from the germline V gene are DFQATT and SNEGSKA (reference sequence). In nucleotides, the CDR3 is TGCAGTGCTAGAGACCCCGGGACTAGCGGGGGTTACAATGAGCAGTTCTTC. Translating it yields CSARDPGTSGGYNEQFF.

CDR3 residues: CASSLTPRGPYNSPLHF. CDR3 nucleotides: TGTGCCAGCAGTTTGACCCCCAGGGGGCCCTATAATTCACCCCTCCACTTT. The chain carries TRBV12-3 or TRBV12-4 and TRBJ1-6, with 8 bases aligning to TRBD1. V shed 3 bases, J shed 2 bases, and the junction held 6 bases outside the gene matches. The CDR3 contains 17 residues.

J is TRBJ2-1 and V is TRBV6-2 or TRBV6-3, with D unclear. CDR3 length: 15 amino acids. Trimming pared 4 bases from V and 4 bases from J, leaving 14 bases between. Germline V CDR1 and CDR2: MNHEY, SVGEGT. The DNA of the CDR3 is TGTGCCAGCAGTTTCCAGTCGGCAGGATACAATGAGCAGTTCTTC. This codes for CASSFQSAGYNEQFF.

This chain joins TRBV28 and TRBJ2-7; TRBD1 is a possible D gene (5 bases). The germline gives CDR1 MDHEN, CDR2 SYDVKM. V lost 5 bases, J lost 0 bases, and 11 bases lay in between. The CDR3 is 14 amino acids. CDR3 amino acids: CASSPQVTSYEQYF. CDR3 coding DNA: TGTGCCAGCAGTCCACAGGTTACCTCCTACGAGCAGTACTTC.

This clonotype occurred a few times. The chain employs TRBV7-2 and TRBJ1-2; 11 nucleotides match TRBD1. Per the germline V gene, CDR1 is SGHTA and CDR2 is FQGNSA. This CDR3 has 15 amino acids. V trimming: 1 base; J trimming: 4 bases; junction bases outside the gene matches: 2. The CDR3 is CASSLGTGGVYGYTF. The CDR3 DNA is TGTGCCAGCAGCTTAGGGACAGGGGGCGTCTATGGCTACACCTTC. Variable domain in full (rest from reference TRBV7-2 and TRBJ1-2): GAGVSQSPSNKVTEKGKDVELRCDPISGHTALYWYRQSLGQGLEFLIYFQGNSAPDKSGLPSDRFSAERTGGSVSTLTIQRTQQEDSAVYLCASSLGTGGVYGYTFGSGTRLTVV.

The rearrangement links TRBV30 to TRBJ2-1, with a possible D match to TRBD1 (5 bases). Germline lookup yields CDR1 GTSNPN and CDR2 SVGIG (reference sequence). This CDR3 is built from 16 residues. V was cut by 3 bases and J by 6 bases, with 21 bases left in between. Here the CDR3 reads CAWRGRLRYRSNEQFF. The CDR3 region has the DNA TGTGCCTGGAGGGGGCGACTTAGGTACAGGTCCAATGAGCAGTTCTTC.

This chain links TRBV6-5 with TRBJ2-7, with D perhaps TRBD1 or TRBD2 (5 bases each). Germline V gene data show CDR1 as MNHEY and CDR2 as SVGAGI. V was trimmed by 5 bases and J by 6 bases, leaving 20 bases between them. The CDR3 loop spans 15 amino acids. CDR3 protein: CASSRNRDRSSEQYF. CDR3 nucleotides: TGTGCCAGCAGTCGTAACCGGGACCGAAGTTCCGAGCAGTACTTC.

The chain is built from TRBV11-2 and TRBJ1-4; D uncertain. V gave up 5 bases and J gave up 2 bases, with 15 bases separating them. CDR1 and CDR2 from the germline V gene are SGHAT and FQNNGV. The length of the CDR3 is 16 residues. The CDR3 reads CASSRSGFGTNEKLFF. Written as DNA, the CDR3 is TGTGCCAGCAGCCGATCCGGGTTCGGGACTAATGAAAAACTGTTTTTT.